The 8 T cell receptor beta chains in this list originate from one sample, sequenced in a study of T cell responses to AZD1222 COVID-19 vaccine. Only in-frame clones appear in the TCRdb table, and some are missing; sequencing was by immunoSEQ multiplex PCR. Here the sample spans fewer than 85,000 clones, roughly 87% being singletons. The sequenced sample was peripheral blood, obtained 28 days after the second AZD1222 dose. The receptors originated from an adult who received the AZD1222 COVID-19 vaccine.

The chain recombines TRBV30 with TRBJ1-2; a possible D gene is TRBD1 (5 bases). The germline V gene encodes CDR1 GTSNPN and CDR2 SVGIG (reference sequence). The V and J ends lost 2 bases and 3 bases respectively, with 13 bases between them. The CDR3 has 14 amino acids. Here the CDR3 DNA reads TGTGCCTGGAGTAAGAACCTGGGGGACTATGGCTACACCTTC. Amino acid sequence: CAWSKNLGDYGYTF.

About this clone itself: Other DNA sequences in the sample encode the same CDR3. This rearrangement joins TRBV29-1 to TRBJ1-3; D might be TRBD1 (6 bases). This CDR3 is built from 14 residues. The V end lost 4 bases, the J end lost 4 bases, and 14 bases lay between the germline ends. The V gene's germline CDR1 is SQVTM and CDR2 ANQGSEA. The CDR3: CSVGTVSSGNTIYF. CDR3 coding DNA: TGCAGCGTTGGGACAGTTTCCTCCGGAAACACCATATATTTT. The whole variable domain, remainder taken from reference TRBV29-1 and TRBJ1-3, is SAVISQKPSRDICQRGTSLTIQCQVDSQVTMMFWYRQQPGQSLTLIATANQGSEATYESGFVIDKFPISRPNLTFSTLTVSNMSPEDSSIYLCSVGTVSSGNTIYFGEGSWLTVV.

V and J are TRBV19 and TRBJ1-5; D gene uncertain. The germline gives CDR1 LNHDA, CDR2 SQIVND (reference sequence). This CDR3 is 13 amino acids long. With 10 bases removed from V and 3 bases from J, the gap between germline ends came to 13 bases. Written as DNA, the CDR3 is TGTGCCACCAAAGACCGAGACAATCAGCCCCAGCATTTT. This codes for CATKDRDNQPQHF.

This rearrangement joins TRBV11-2 to TRBJ1-2; 10 bases map to TRBD1. The germline gives CDR1 SGHAT, CDR2 FQNNGV. Trimming cost V 1 base and J 6 bases; bases outside gene matches: 5. The CDR3 runs to 15 residues. CDR3 DNA sequence: TGTGCCAGCAGCTTAGCTCCGGGACAGGGGAATGGCTACACCTTC. Translated: CASSLAPGQGNGYTF.

J is TRBJ1-6 and V is TRBV5-6; unclear D gene. V was pared by 3 bases and J by 13 bases, with 23 bases between. The CDR3 contains 16 residues. Germline V gives CDR1 SGHDT, CDR2 YYEEEE. CDR3 loop: CASSSSISVPLSPLHF. CDR3 in DNA: TGTGCCAGCAGCTCGTCCATCAGCGTACCCCTCTCTCCCCTCCACTTT.

The chain combines TRBV2 with TRBJ2-2; 8 nucleotides align to TRBD2. This CDR3 comprises 15 residues. Looked up from germline, CDR1 is SNHLY and CDR2 is FYNNEI. Trimming cost V 1 base and J 6 bases; bases outside gene matches: 4. The CDR3 reads CASSEGSGVSGELFF. The DNA of the CDR3 is TGTGCCAGCAGTGAAGGTAGCGGGGTTTCCGGGGAGCTGTTTTTT.

The V and J genes are TRBV19 and TRBJ1-5, with 7 bases fitting TRBD1. Germline V lookup: CDR1 LNHDA, CDR2 SQIVND (reference sequence). The CDR3 extends over 16 amino acids. With 4 bases clipped from V and 4 bases from J, the junction kept 10 bases outside the gene matches. CDR3 DNA sequence: TGTGCCAGTAGTAGTATTATGGCAGGGGGGAATCAGCCCCAGCATTTT. Amino acids: CASSSIMAGGNQPQHF.

This clone has only a few counts. V and J are TRBV7-3 and TRBJ2-7; D might be TRBD2 (5 bases). The V gene lost 5 bases and the J gene lost 3 bases, with 11 bases spanning the gap. The germline V gene encodes CDR1 SGHTA and CDR2 FQGTGA. The CDR3 has 13 amino acids. In DNA, the CDR3 is TGTGCCAGCAGCCTTAACCGGGGCTACGAGCAGTACTTC. It translates to CASSLNRGYEQYF.